These T cell receptor beta chains were read from a single sample in a study of Ad26.COV2.S vaccination and SARS-CoV-2 variants. Sequenced by immunoSEQ multiplex PCR; TCRdb stores in-frame clones only, minus some. The table has about 320,000 clones, roughly 90% seen once. This sample comprised peripheral blood, obtained in a trial of Ad26.COV2.S vaccine versus placebo. Source of these receptors: a person between 18 and 65 years old who received the Ad26.COV2.S COVID-19 vaccine or a placebo. The CDR3 runs from the conserved cysteine through the conserved F or W. D genes are given only for firm matches. Clone sizes are given selectively: once, few, many, or a class where the clone is expanded.

v_call	j_call	d_call	clone_size	cdr3_nt	cdr3_aa
TRBV7-2	TRBJ1-5	-	-	TGTGCCAGCAGCTTGACGGACAGTTTCAATCAGCCCCAGCATTTT	CASSLTDSFNQPQHF
TRBV5-4	TRBJ2-5	-	-	TGTGCCAGCAGCCCTCCCGGGACCAGCAGGGAGACCCAGTACTTC	CASSPPGTSRETQYF
TRBV4-1	TRBJ1-6	-	-	TGCGCCAGCAGCCAAGATGTTGCCGGAGGTAATTCACCCCTCCACTTT	CASSQDVAGGNSPLHF
TRBV9	TRBJ1-1	-	-	TGTGCCAGCAGCGTAGGACATCTGAACACTGAAGCTTTCTTT	CASSVGHLNTEAFF
TRBV13	TRBJ2-5	-	-	TGTGCCAGCAGCTCCCAGGGACTCCAAGAGACCCAGTACTTC	CASSSQGLQETQYF
TRBV6-5	TRBJ1-3	-	-	TGTGCCAGCAGCCGGTATGGGAAGGGTGGAAACACCATATATTTT	CASSRYGKGGNTIYF
TRBV18	TRBJ2-5	-	once	TGTGCCAGCTCACCATTTGGGGGGCTGGAGACCCAGTACTTC	CASSPFGGLETQYF
TRBV11-3	TRBJ2-3	-	-	TGTGCCAGCAGCTTTAAGAACCCCGAAGATACGCAGTATTTT	CASSFKNPEDTQYF
TRBV19	TRBJ1-2	TRBD1	-	TGTGCCAGTGAGGCCCGGAGGGGACAGAACTATGGCTACACCTTC	CASEARRGQNYGYTF
TRBV7-3	TRBJ2-1	-	-	TGTGCCAGCAGCTTAAGTGGGAACTCCTACAATGAGCAGTTCTTC	CASSLSGNSYNEQFF
TRBV4-1	TRBJ2-2	TRBD2	-	TGCGCCAGCAGCCACCTTTCCGGTGGGGGGGGCACCGGGGAGCTGTTTTTT	CASSHLSGGGGTGELFF
TRBV6-5	TRBJ2-1	-	-	TGTGCCAGCACTACACAGGGTGGGGGATACAATGAGCAGTTCTTC	CASTTQGGGYNEQFF
TRBV5-6	TRBJ1-1	TRBD1	once	TGTGCCAGCAGCTCCTGGGGGCCCGGACAGGGGGCTTCGGAAGCTTTCTTT	CASSSWGPGQGASEAFF
TRBV4-1	TRBJ2-1	TRBD2	-	TGCGCCAGCAGCCAGGGACTAGCGGGATACGGTGAGCAGTTCTTC	CASSQGLAGYGEQFF
TRBV27	TRBJ1-6	-	-	TGTGCCAGCAGTTTATCCGTCACCTACTATAATTCACCCCTCCACTTT	CASSLSVTYYNSPLHF
TRBV30	TRBJ2-5	-	-	TGTGCCTGGAGCCAGGGGTTGCTCCAAGAGACCCAGTACTTC	CAWSQGLLQETQYF
TRBV10-1	TRBJ2-7	-	-	TGCGCCAGCAGTGAGATACATTCTCGGTACTTC	CASSEIHSRYF
TRBV12-1	TRBJ2-2	-	-	TGTGCCAGCAGCTTTGTAGGGGAGGCCGGGGAGCTGTTTTTT	CASSFVGEAGELFF
TRBV12-3/TRBV12-4	TRBJ2-3	-	-	TGTGCCAGCAGCTATGACACAGATACGCAGTATTTT	CASSYDTDTQYF
TRBV7-8	TRBJ1-2	-	-	TGTGCCAGCAGTTGGAACAGGATGTCTAACTATGGCTACACCTTC	CASSWNRMSNYGYTF
TRBV19	TRBJ1-1	-	-	TGTGCCAGTAGTAGCCCACAGCCAGGGTTTTGGGTGAGCACTGAAGCTTTCTTT	CASSSPQPGFWVSTEAFF
TRBV6-1	TRBJ1-2	TRBD1	few	TGTGCCAGCAGTGAAGCGCTGGAGGGGGCGGGGTATGGCTACACCTTC	CASSEALEGAGYGYTF
TRBV13	TRBJ1-1	-	-	TGTGCCAGCAGCTTAGATCTTAGGGGCAGCTTGAACACTGAAGCTTTCTTT	CASSLDLRGSLNTEAFF
TRBV30	TRBJ1-2	-	-	TGTGCCTTCAACAGGGATGGCTACACCTTC	CAFNRDGYTF
TRBV9	TRBJ2-2	-	-	TGTGCCAGCAGCGTAGCAGGGGGGTACACCGGGGAGCTGTTTTTT	CASSVAGGYTGELFF
TRBV7-9	TRBJ2-1	-	-	TGTGCCAGCAGCTTAGAGGTGGGGGTAGGCAATGAGCAGTTCTTC	CASSLEVGVGNEQFF
TRBV6-6	TRBJ1-1	-	-	TGTGCCAGCAGTTTATTCGGGGGGGTGAACACTGAAGCTTTCTTT	CASSLFGGVNTEAFF
TRBV6-5	TRBJ1-1	-	-	TGTGCCAGCAGTTACTCTCCAGGGATGACTGAAGCTTTCTTT	CASSYSPGMTEAFF
TRBV18	TRBJ1-3	-	-	TGTGCCAGCTCACCACTCATTGGGGGAAACACCATATATTTT	CASSPLIGGNTIYF
TRBV5-8	TRBJ2-2	TRBD1	-	TGTGCCAGCAGCTTGCGGGGACAGTTCACCGGGGAGCTGTTTTTT	CASSLRGQFTGELFF
TRBV9	TRBJ2-3	TRBD2	-	TGTGCCAGCAGCGTATCGGGGGGGCCGGATACGCAGTATTTT	CASSVSGGPDTQYF
TRBV28	TRBJ1-2	-	-	TGTGCCAGCAGCACGCTTACCCACAGCCTTAACTATGGCTACACCTTC	CASSTLTHSLNYGYTF
TRBV27	TRBJ1-6	-	-	TGTGCCAGCAGCTCGCTCGGCCAGTGGAATTCACCCCTCCACTTT	CASSSLGQWNSPLHF
TRBV5-4	TRBJ1-1	-	-	TGTGCCAGCAGCTTGACGGGGCTCGGAGGCACTGAAGCTTTCTTT	CASSLTGLGGTEAFF
TRBV12-3/TRBV12-4	TRBJ1-4	-	-	TGTGCCAGCAGTTTGGTCGACGGGGCCCAACTGTTTTTT	CASSLVDGAQLFF
TRBV3-1/TRBV3-2	TRBJ2-4	-	once	TGTGCCAGCAACGAGGGGGTTGGGAACATTCAGTACTTC	CASNEGVGNIQYF
TRBV6-2/TRBV6-3	TRBJ2-3	-	-	TGTGCCAGCAGTTCGACTAGGCCTTCTAGGGATACGCAGTATTTT	CASSSTRPSRDTQYF
TRBV6-5	TRBJ2-3	-	-	TGTGCCAGCAGTTACAGGGTCCCAGCGGGCACAGATACGCAGTATTTT	CASSYRVPAGTDTQYF
TRBV7-2	TRBJ1-2	-	-	TGTGCCAGCAGCCCAGACGGGGGACCTTATGGCTACACCTTC	CASSPDGGPYGYTF
TRBV5-1	TRBJ1-2	-	-	TGCGCCAGCAGCCCCGACAGGTCTAACTATGGCTACACCTTC	CASSPDRSNYGYTF
TRBV6-2/TRBV6-3	TRBJ1-1	-	-	TGTGCCAGCAGTCTGGCCCGGATCGAAGAAGCTTTCTTT	CASSLARIEEAFF
TRBV27	TRBJ1-2	-	-	TGTGCCAGCAGTCTGGGGGGCAGCACTGGCTACACCTTC	CASSLGGSTGYTF
TRBV2	TRBJ1-2	TRBD1	-	TGTGCCAGCAGTGAATGGGGAGCCCGACAGGGCCCCCGGGGAGAGGGCTACACCTTC	CASSEWGARQGPRGEGYTF
TRBV27	TRBJ2-7	-	-	TGTGCCAGCAGTTTGACAGTAAGCTACGAGCAGTACTTC	CASSLTVSYEQYF
TRBV19	TRBJ2-1	-	-	TGTGCCAGTAGTATTAGTTATGAGCAGTTCTTC	CASSISYEQFF
TRBV3-1/TRBV3-2	TRBJ1-2	-	-	TGTGCCAGCAGCCAAGAGGGAGCGGGCAGCTATGGCTACACCTTC	CASSQEGAGSYGYTF
TRBV6-4	TRBJ1-2	TRBD1	-	TGTGCCAGCAGTCCATCACAGGGGAACTATGGCTACACCTTC	CASSPSQGNYGYTF
TRBV5-5	TRBJ2-2	-	-	TGTGCCAGCAGTACTACCGGGACATTAGGGAACACCGGGGAGCTGTTTTTT	CASSTTGTLGNTGELFF
TRBV2	TRBJ1-2	TRBD1	-	TGTGCCAGCAGTGAAGCTGGAGGGGGCTCCTATGGCTACACCTTC	CASSEAGGGSYGYTF
TRBV27	TRBJ2-7	TRBD1	few	TGTGCCAGCAGTTTCCACGGACAGGGGGCAAAAAGTTCAAACGAGCAGTACTTC	CASSFHGQGAKSSNEQYF
TRBV6-2/TRBV6-3	TRBJ1-5	TRBD1	-	TGTGCCAGCAGTCAGTTCCGGGACAGGGCAGACCGGGGTATCGGTAAGCCCCAGCATTTT	CASSQFRDRADRGIGKPQHF
TRBV7-2	TRBJ2-5	-	-	TGTGCCAGCAGCTTAGCGGGGGGGCCTCGGGAGACCCAGTACTTC	CASSLAGGPRETQYF
TRBV3-1/TRBV3-2	TRBJ1-4	-	-	TGTGCCAGCAGCGCAACCCGGACCGCTGAAAAACTGTTTTTT	CASSATRTAEKLFF
TRBV18	TRBJ1-4	-	-	TGTGCCAGCTCACCAAGGGACATCAGTTGGGAAAAACTGTTTTTT	CASSPRDISWEKLFF
TRBV7-9	TRBJ2-7	TRBD1	few	TGTGCCAGCAGCGGAGACCGGGACAGGGGGCACAACGAGCAGTACTTC	CASSGDRDRGHNEQYF
TRBV5-6	TRBJ2-7	-	-	TGTGCCAGCAGCTACGACCCCGGGAGCTACGAGCAGTACTTC	CASSYDPGSYEQYF